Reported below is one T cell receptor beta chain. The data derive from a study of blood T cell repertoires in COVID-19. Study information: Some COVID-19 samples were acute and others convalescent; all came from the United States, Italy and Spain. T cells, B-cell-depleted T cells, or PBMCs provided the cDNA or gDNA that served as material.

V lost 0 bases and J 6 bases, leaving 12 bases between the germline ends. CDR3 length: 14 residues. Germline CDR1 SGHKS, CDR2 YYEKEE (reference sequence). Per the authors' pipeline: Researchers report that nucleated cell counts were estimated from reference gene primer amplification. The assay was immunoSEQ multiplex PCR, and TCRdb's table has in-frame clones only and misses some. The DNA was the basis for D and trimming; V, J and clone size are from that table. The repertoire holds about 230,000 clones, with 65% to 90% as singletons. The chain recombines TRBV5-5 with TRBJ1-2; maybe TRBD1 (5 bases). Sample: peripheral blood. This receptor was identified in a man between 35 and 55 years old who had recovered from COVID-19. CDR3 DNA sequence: TGTGCCAGCAGCTTGGGTGGGGCATACGATGGCTACACCTTC. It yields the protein CASSLGGAYDGYTF.